The 10 T cell receptor beta chains given below trace back to one sample, sequenced in a study of Tregs in tolerant kidney transplant recipients. TCRdb's copy holds only in-frame clones and misses some; the assay was immunoSEQ multiplex PCR. The data show hundreds of thousands of clones, roughly 80% seen once. Sequenced input: CD4+ T cells from blood. The origin of the receptors is a human donor in good health.

CDR3 sequence reads: CASGTASSTDTQYF. CDR3 sequence (DNA): TGCGCCAGCGGGACGGCCTCTAGCACAGATACGCAGTATTTT. This chain links TRBV5-1 with TRBJ2-3; D could derive from TRBD1 or TRBD2 (5 bases each). Trimming removed 7 bases from V and 0 bases from J, with 12 bases in between. The CDR3 is made up of 14 amino acids. CDR1 and CDR2 (germline): SGHRS, YFSETQ.

The chain recombines TRBV2 with TRBJ2-4, with D uncertain. The V end was cut by 6 bases, the J end by 9 bases, with 15 bases between. Looked up from germline, CDR1 is SNHLY and CDR2 is FYNNEI. The CDR3 sequence is 13 residues long. In DNA form, the CDR3 reads TGTGCCAGCAGGGACCAGCCTGTAAGCATTCAGTACTTC. This encodes CASRDQPVSIQYF.

J is TRBJ1-2 and V is TRBV6-6, with D perhaps TRBD1 (5 bases). The CDR3 is 13 amino acids. Per the germline V gene, CDR1 is MNHNY and CDR2 is SVGAGI (reference sequence). V lost 2 bases, J lost 6 bases, and 10 bases lay in between. Here the CDR3 reads CASSYTGRHGYTF. The CDR3 nucleotides read TGTGCCAGCAGTTACACAGGAAGGCATGGCTACACCTTC.

The chain recombines TRBV2 with TRBJ1-1; the match to TRBD1 covers 8 bases. The germline V gene encodes CDR1 SNHLY and CDR2 FYNNEI. This CDR3 spans 14 amino acids. J gave up 6 bases and V 6 bases, and 9 bases lay outside the gene matches. The CDR3 reads CASSGLGQDPEAFF. DNA for the CDR3: TGTGCCAGCAGCGGCTTGGGACAGGATCCTGAAGCTTTCTTT.

V and J are TRBV30 and TRBJ1-1; D unresolved. The length of the CDR3 is 14 residues. Per germline, CDR1 GTSNPN and CDR2 SVGIG (reference sequence). Trimming left V 0 bases short and J 1 base short, with 9 bases between. CDR3 residues: CAWSVMSANTEAFF. Here the CDR3 DNA reads TGTGCCTGGAGTGTGATGTCAGCGAACACTGAAGCTTTCTTT.

The chain is built from TRBV2 and TRBJ1-1; tentative D call: TRBD1 (5 bases). The CDR3 totals 14 residues. V lost 3 bases and J 1 base, leaving 9 bases between the germline ends. Germline assignment: CDR1 SNHLY and CDR2 FYNNEI. CDR3 protein: CASSDAGRNTEAFF. The CDR3 DNA follows: TGTGCCAGCAGTGACGCAGGGAGGAACACTGAAGCTTTCTTT.

V usage is TRBV30 and J usage is TRBJ1-6; D ambiguous. Germline loops: CDR1 GTSNPN, CDR2 SVGIG (reference sequence). This CDR3 has 16 residues. Trimming took 2 bases from V and 0 from J, leaving 11 bases between them. Here the CDR3 DNA reads TGTGCCTGGAGTCCCGCGCGGAGCTCCTATAATTCACCCCTCCACTTT. Its protein is CAWSPARSSYNSPLHF.

V is TRBV7-8 and J is TRBJ1-2, with 12 nucleotides matching TRBD1. The trim removed 0 bases at V and 5 bases at J, leaving 4 bases unmatched. Germline V gene sequence: CDR1 SGHVS, CDR2 FQNEAQ. CDR3 length: 16 residues. CDR3 amino acids: CASSLAGTGGEYGYTF. DNA of the CDR3: TGTGCCAGCAGCTTAGCAGGGACAGGGGGCGAGTATGGCTACACCTTC.

This chain uses TRBV6-5 with TRBJ1-5; possible D gene TRBD1, 5 bases. This CDR3 is 15 amino acids long. The germline V and J ends were trimmed by 5 bases and 0 bases, with 11 bases remaining between them. CDR1 and CDR2 from the germline V gene are MNHEY and SVGAGI. The CDR3 reads CASSLTVYSNQPQHF. The DNA for the CDR3 is TGTGCCAGCAGTCTGACAGTTTATAGCAATCAGCCCCAGCATTTT.

V and J are TRBV5-6 and TRBJ2-1, with a weak D call TRBD2 (6 bases). The CDR3 contains 14 residues. V was cut by 4 bases and J by 4 bases, with 12 bases left in between. Looked up from germline, CDR1 is SGHDT and CDR2 is YYEEEE. The CDR3 is CASSPRREYNEQFF. The DNA for the CDR3 is TGTGCCAGCAGCCCACGGCGGGAATACAATGAGCAGTTCTTC.